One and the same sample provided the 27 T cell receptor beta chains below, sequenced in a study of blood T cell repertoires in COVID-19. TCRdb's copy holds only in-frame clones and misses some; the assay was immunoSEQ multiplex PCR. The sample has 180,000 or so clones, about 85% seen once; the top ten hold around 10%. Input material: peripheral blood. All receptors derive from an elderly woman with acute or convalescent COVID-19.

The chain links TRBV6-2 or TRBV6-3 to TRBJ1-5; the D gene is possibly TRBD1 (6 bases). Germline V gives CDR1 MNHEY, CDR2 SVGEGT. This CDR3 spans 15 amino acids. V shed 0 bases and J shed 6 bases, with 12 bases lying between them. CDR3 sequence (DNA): TGTGCCAGCAGTTACTCTTGGGGGCAGGTTCAGCCCCAGCATTTT. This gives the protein CASSYSWGQVQPQHF.

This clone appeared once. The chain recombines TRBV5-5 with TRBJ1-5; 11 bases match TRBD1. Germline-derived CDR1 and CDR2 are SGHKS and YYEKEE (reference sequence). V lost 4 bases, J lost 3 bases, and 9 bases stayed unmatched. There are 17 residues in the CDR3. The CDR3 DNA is TGTGCCAGCAGCGGGCGGACAGGGGGCCATCCCAATCAGCCCCAGCATTTT. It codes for CASSGRTGGHPNQPQHF.

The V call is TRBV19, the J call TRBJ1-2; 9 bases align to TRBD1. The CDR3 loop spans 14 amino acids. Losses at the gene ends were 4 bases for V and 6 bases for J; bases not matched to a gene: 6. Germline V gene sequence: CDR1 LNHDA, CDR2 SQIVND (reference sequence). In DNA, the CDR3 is TGTGCCAGTAGTACGTACGACAGGGGGGATGGCTACACCTTC. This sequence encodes CASSTYDRGDGYTF.

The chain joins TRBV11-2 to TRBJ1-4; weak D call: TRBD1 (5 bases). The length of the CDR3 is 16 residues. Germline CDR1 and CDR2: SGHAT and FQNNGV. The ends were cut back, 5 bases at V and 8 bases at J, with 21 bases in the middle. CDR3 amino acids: CASSHRRQAGREKLFF. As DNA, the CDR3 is TGTGCCAGCAGCCACAGGAGGCAGGCGGGGCGGGAAAAACTGTTTTTT. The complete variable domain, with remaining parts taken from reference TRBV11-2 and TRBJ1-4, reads EAGVAQSPRYKIIEKRQSVAFWCNPISGHATLYWYQQILGQGPKLLIQFQNNGVVDDSQLPKDRFSAERLKGVDSTLKIQPAKLEDSAVYLCASSHRRQAGREKLFFGSGTQLSVL.

The CDR3 protein is CASSFTPDTQYF. As DNA, the CDR3 is TGTGCCAGCAGCTTCACTCCAGATACGCAGTATTTT. The V and J genes are TRBV5-6 and TRBJ2-3; D uncertain. V was trimmed by 2 bases and J by 4 bases, leaving 5 bases between them. Germline V lookup: CDR1 SGHDT, CDR2 YYEEEE. The CDR3 contains 12 residues. Full variable domain (outside the CDR3, taken from reference TRBV5-6 and TRBJ2-3): DAGVTQSPTHLIKTRGQQVTLRCSPKSGHDTVSWYQQALGQGPQFIFQYYEEEERQRGNFPDRFSGHQFPNYSSELNVNALLLGDSALYLCASSFTPDTQYFGPGTRLTVL.

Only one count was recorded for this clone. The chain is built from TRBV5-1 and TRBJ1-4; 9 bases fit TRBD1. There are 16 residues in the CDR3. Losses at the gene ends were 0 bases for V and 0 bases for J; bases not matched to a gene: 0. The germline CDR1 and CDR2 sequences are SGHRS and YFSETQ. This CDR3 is CASSLGQGATNEKLFF. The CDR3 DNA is TGCGCCAGCAGCTTGGGACAGGGGGCAACTAATGAAAAACTGTTTTTT. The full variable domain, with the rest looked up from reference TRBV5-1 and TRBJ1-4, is KAGVTQTPRYLIKTRGQQVTLSCSPISGHRSVSWYQQTPGQGLQFLFEYFSETQRNKGNFPGRFSGRQFSNSRSEMNVSTLELGDSALYLCASSLGQGATNEKLFFGSGTQLSVL.

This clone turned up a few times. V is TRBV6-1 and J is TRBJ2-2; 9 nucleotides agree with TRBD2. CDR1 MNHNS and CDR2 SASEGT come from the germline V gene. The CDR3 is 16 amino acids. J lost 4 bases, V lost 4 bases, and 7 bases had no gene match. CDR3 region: CASSAQGLASTGELFF. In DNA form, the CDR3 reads TGTGCCAGCAGTGCCCAGGGACTAGCAAGCACCGGGGAGCTGTTTTTT.

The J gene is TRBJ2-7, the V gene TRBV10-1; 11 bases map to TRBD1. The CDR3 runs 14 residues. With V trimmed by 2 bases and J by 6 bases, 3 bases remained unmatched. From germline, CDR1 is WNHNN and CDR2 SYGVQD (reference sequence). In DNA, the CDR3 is TGCGCCAGCAGTGAGCCCGGGACAGGGGGCGAGCAGTACTTC. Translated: CASSEPGTGGEQYF.

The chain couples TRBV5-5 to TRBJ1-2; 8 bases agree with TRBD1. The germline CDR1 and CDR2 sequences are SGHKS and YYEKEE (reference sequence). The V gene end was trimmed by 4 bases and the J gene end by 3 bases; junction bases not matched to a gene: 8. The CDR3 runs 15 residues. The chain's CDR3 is CASSARTGSDYGYTF. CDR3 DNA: TGTGCCAGCAGCGCAAGGACAGGGAGTGACTATGGCTACACCTTC.

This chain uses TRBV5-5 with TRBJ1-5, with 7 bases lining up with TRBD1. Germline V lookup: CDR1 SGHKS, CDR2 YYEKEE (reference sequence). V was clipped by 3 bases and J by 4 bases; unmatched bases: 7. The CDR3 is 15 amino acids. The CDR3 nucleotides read TGTGCCAGCAGCTCACCGGGGACAGAGAATCAGCCCCAGCATTTT. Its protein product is CASSSPGTENQPQHF.

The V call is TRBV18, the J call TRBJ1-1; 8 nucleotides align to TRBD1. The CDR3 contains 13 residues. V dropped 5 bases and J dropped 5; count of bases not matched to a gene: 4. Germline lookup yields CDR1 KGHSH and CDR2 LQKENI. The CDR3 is CASSTDRGTEAFF. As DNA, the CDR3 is TGTGCCAGCTCAACAGACAGGGGTACTGAAGCTTTCTTT.

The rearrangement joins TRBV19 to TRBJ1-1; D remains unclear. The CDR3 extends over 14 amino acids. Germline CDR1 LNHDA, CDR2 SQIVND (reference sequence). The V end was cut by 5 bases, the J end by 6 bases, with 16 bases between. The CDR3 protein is CASSPREVGAEAFF. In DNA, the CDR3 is TGTGCCAGTAGTCCCCGGGAGGTCGGGGCTGAAGCTTTCTTT.

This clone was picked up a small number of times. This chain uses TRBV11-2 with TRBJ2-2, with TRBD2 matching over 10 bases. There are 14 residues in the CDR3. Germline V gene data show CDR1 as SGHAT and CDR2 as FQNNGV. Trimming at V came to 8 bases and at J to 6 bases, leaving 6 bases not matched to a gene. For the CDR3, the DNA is TGTGCCAGCGGGCTAGCGGGAGTGTCCGGGGAGCTGTTTTTT. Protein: CASGLAGVSGELFF.

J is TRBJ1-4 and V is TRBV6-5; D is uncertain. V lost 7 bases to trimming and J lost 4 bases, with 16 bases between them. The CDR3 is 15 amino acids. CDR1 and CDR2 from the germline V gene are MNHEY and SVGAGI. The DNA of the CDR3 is TGTGCCAGCACCCTAGGAGCGGCCGGTAATGAAAAACTGTTTTTT. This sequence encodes CASTLGAAGNEKLFF.

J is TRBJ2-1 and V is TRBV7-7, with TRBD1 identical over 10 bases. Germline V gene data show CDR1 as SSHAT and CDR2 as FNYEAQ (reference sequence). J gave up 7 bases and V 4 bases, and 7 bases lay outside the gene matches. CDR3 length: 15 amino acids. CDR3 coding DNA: TGTGCCAGCAGCTCGAGGACAGGGGGAGTGAATGAGCAGTTCTTC. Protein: CASSSRTGGVNEQFF. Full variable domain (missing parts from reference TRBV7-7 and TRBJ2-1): GAGVSQSPRYKVTKRGQDVTLRCDPISSHATLYWYQQALGQGPEFLTYFNYEAQPDKSGLPSDRFSAERPEGSISTLTIQRTEQRDSAMYRCASSSRTGGVNEQFFGPGTRLTVL.

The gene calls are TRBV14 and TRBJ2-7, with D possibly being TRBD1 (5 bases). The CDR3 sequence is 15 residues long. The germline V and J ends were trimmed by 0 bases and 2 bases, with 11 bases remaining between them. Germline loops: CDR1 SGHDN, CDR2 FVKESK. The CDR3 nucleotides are TGTGCCAGCAGCCAAGATCAGGGTTTCCCCTACGAGCAGTACTTC. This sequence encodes CASSQDQGFPYEQYF.

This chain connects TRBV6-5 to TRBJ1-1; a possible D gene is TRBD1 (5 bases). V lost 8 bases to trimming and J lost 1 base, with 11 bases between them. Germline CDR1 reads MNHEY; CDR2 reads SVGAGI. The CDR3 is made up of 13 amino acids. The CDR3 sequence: CASGGTANTEAFF. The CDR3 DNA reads TGTGCCAGCGGGGGGACTGCGAACACTGAAGCTTTCTTT.

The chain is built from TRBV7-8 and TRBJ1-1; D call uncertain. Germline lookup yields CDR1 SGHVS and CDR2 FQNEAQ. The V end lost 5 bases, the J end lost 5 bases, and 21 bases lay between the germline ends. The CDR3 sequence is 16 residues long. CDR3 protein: CASSRAGSSRRTEAFF. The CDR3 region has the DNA TGTGCCAGCAGCCGAGCCGGGTCCTCAAGGAGGACTGAAGCTTTCTTT.

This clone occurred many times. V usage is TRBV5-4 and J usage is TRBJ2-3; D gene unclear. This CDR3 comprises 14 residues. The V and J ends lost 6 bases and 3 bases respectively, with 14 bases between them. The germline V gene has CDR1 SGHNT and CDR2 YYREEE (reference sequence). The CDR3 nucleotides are TGTGCCAGCAAACGAGATGTACTAACAGATACGCAGTATTTT. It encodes CASKRDVLTDTQYF.

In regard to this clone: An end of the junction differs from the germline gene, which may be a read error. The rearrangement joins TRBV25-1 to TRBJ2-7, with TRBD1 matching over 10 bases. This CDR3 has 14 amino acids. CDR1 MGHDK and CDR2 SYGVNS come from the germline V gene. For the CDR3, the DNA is TGTGCCAGCAGTGAAGCGAGGACAGGGGGGCAATGGTTCTTC. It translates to CASSEARTGGQWFF.

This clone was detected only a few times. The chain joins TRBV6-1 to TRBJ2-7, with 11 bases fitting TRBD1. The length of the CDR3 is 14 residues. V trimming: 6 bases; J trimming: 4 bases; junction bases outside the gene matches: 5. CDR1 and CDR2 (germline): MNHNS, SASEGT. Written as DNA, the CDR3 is TGTGCCAGCAGCCGGACAGGGGGCGAGTACGAGCAGTACTTC. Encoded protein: CASSRTGGEYEQYF.

The CDR3 sequence is CASSVDQGVRDTQYF. The CDR3 DNA reads TGTGCCAGCAGCGTAGACCAGGGGGTAAGGGATACGCAGTATTTT. The chain is built from TRBV9 and TRBJ2-3, with 7 bases lining up with TRBD1. Germline V gene sequence: CDR1 SGDLS, CDR2 YYNGEE. The CDR3 totals 15 residues. With V trimmed by 0 bases and J by 6 bases, 7 bases remained unmatched.

The CDR3 DNA reads TGTGCCAGCAGTTACTCGAATCAGGGGCGCACAGATACGCAGTATTTT. As protein: CASSYSNQGRTDTQYF. The gene calls are TRBV6-5 and TRBJ2-3; tentative D call: TRBD1 (6 bases). The length of the CDR3 is 16 residues. V lost 0 bases and J 1 base, leaving 11 bases between the germline ends. Germline V lookup: CDR1 MNHEY, CDR2 SVGAGI.

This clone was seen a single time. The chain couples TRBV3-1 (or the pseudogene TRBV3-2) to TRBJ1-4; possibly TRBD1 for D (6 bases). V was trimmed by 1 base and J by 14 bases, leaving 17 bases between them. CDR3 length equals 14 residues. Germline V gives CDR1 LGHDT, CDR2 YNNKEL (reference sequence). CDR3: CASSQAGGARGLFF. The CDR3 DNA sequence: TGTGCCAGCAGCCAAGCCGGGGGGGCCCGGGGGCTGTTTTTT.

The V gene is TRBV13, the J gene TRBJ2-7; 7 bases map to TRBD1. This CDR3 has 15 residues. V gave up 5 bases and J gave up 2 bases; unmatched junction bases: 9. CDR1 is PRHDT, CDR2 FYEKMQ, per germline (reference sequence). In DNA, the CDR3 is TGTGCCAGCAGCCCCGGGACAGCGGACCCCTACGAGCAGTACTTC. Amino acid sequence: CASSPGTADPYEQYF. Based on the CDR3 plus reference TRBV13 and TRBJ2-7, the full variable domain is AAGVIQSPRHLIKEKRETATLKCYPIPRHDTVYWYQQGPGQDPQFLISFYEKMQSDKGSIPDRFSAQQFSDYHSELNMSSLELGDSALYFCASSPGTADPYEQYFGPGTRLTVT.

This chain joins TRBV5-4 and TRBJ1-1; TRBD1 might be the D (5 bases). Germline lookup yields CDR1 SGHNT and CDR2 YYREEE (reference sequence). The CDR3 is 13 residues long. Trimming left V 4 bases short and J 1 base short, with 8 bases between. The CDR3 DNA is TGTGCCAGCAGCGCTCAGGGGAACACTGAAGCTTTCTTT. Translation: CASSAQGNTEAFF.

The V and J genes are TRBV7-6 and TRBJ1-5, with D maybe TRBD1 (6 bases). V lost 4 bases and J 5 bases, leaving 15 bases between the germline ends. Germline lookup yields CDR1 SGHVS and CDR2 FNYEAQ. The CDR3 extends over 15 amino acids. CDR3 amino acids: CASSSGPGVDQPQHF. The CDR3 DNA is TGTGCCAGCAGCTCAGGTCCAGGGGTCGATCAGCCCCAGCATTTT.